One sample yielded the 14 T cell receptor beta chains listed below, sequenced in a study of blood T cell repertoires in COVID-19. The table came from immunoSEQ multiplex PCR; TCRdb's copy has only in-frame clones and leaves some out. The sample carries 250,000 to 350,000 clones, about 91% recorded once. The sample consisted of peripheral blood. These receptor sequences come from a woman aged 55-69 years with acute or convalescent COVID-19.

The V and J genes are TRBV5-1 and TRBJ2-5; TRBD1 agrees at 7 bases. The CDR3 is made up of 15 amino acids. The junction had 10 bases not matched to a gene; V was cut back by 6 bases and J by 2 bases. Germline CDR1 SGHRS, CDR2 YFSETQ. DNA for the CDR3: TGCGCCAGCACCACCGGCCCACAGGGGCAAGAGACCCAGTACTTC. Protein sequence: CASTTGPQGQETQYF. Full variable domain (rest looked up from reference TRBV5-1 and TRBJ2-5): KAGVTQTPRYLIKTRGQQVTLSCSPISGHRSVSWYQQTPGQGLQFLFEYFSETQRNKGNFPGRFSGRQFSNSRSEMNVSTLELGDSALYLCASTTGPQGQETQYFGPGTRLLVL.

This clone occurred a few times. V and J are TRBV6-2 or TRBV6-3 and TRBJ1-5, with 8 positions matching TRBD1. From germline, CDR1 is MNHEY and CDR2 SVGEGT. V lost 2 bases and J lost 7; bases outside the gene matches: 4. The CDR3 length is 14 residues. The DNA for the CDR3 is TGTGCCAGCAGTTACCGTGCAGGGGGCCAGCCCCAGCATTTT. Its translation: CASSYRAGGQPQHF.

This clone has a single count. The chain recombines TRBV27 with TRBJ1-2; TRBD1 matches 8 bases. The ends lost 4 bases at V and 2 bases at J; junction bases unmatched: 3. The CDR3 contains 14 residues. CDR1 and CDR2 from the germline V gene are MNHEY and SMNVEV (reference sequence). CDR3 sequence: CASSSGQGNYGYTF. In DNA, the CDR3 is TGTGCCAGCAGTTCTGGACAGGGAAACTATGGCTACACCTTC.

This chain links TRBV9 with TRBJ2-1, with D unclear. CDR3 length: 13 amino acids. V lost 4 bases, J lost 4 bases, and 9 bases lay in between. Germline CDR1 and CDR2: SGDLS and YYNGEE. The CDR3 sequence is CASSIQAYNEQFF. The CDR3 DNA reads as TGTGCCAGCAGCATTCAGGCGTACAATGAGCAGTTCTTC. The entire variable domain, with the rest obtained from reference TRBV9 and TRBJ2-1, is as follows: DSGVTQTPKHLITATGQRVTLRCSPRSGDLSVYWYQQSLDQGLQFLIQYYNGEERAKGNILERFSAQQFPDLHSELNLSSLELGDSALYFCASSIQAYNEQFFGPGTRLTVL.

CDR3: CASSGQGALQPQHF. In nucleotides, the CDR3 is TGTGCCTCATCCGGACAGGGGGCCCTTCAGCCCCAGCATTTT. The chain joins TRBV28 to TRBJ1-5, with 11 bases that match TRBD1. This CDR3 has 14 amino acids. CDR1 is MDHEN and CDR2 is SYDVKM in the germline V gene. V lost 11 bases to trimming and J lost 6 bases; unmatched junction nucleotides: 9.

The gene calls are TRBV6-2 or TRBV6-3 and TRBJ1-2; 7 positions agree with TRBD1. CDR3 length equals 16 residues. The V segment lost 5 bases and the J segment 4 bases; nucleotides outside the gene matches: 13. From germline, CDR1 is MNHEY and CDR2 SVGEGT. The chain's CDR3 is CASSPLDRAAFYGYTF. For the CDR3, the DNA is TGTGCCAGCAGTCCGCTTGACAGGGCTGCCTTCTATGGCTACACCTTC.

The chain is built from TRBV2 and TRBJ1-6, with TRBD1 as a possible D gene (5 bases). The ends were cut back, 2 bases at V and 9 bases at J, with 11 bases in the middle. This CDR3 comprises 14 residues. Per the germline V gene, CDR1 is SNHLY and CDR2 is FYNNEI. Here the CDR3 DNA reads TGTGCCAGCAGTGAAACCACGACAGCTTCACCCCTCCACTTT. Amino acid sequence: CASSETTTASPLHF.

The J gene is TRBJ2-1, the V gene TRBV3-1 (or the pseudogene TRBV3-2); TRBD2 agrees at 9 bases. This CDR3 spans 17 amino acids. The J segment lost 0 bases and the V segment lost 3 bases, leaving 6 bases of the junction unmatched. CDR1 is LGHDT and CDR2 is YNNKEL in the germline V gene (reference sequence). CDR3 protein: CASSHGLASNSYNEQFF. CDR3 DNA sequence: TGTGCCAGCAGCCATGGACTAGCGAGCAACTCCTACAATGAGCAGTTCTTC.

In nucleotides, the CDR3 is TGTGCCAGCAGTTTGGACTCTAATTCACCCCTCCACTTT. The encoded protein is CASSLDSNSPLHF. The rearrangement uses TRBV7-3 and TRBJ1-6, with D uncertain. Between the trimmed V and J ends, which lost 6 bases and 6 bases, there was a span of 9 bases. This CDR3 is 13 amino acids long. Germline CDR1 SGHTA, CDR2 FQGTGA.

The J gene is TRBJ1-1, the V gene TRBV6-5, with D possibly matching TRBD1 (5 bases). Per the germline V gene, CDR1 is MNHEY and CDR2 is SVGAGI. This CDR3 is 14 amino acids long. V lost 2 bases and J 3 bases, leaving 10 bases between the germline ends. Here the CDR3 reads CASSYGAMDTEAFF. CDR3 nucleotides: TGTGCCAGCAGTTACGGGGCTATGGACACTGAAGCTTTCTTT.

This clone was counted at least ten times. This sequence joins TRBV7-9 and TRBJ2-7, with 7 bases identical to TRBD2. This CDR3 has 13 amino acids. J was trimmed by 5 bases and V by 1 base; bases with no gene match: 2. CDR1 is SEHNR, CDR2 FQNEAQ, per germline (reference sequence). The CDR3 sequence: CASSLGGGDEQYF. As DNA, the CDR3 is TGTGCCAGCAGCTTAGGGGGAGGGGACGAGCAGTACTTC.

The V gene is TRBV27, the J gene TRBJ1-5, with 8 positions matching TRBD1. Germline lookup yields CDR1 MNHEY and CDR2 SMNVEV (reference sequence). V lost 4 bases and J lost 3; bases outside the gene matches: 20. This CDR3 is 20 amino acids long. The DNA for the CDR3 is TGTGCCAGCAGTTCGTTGCTGGGGACAGGCCCAAGTGTAGCCAATCAGCCCCAGCATTTT. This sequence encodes CASSSLLGTGPSVANQPQHF.

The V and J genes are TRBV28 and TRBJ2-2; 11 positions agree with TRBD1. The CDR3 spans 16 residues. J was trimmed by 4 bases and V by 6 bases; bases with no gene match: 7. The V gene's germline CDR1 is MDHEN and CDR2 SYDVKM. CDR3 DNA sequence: TGTGCCAGCAGCCCAGGACAGGGGGCATTCACCGGGGAGCTGTTTTTT. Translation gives CASSPGQGAFTGELFF.

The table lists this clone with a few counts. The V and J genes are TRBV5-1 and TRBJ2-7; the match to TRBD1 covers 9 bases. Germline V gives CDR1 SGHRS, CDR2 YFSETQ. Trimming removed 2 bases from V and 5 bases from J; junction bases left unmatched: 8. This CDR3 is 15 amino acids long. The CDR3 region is CASSFLQGAWDEQYF. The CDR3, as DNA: TGCGCCAGCAGCTTCCTACAGGGGGCTTGGGACGAGCAGTACTTC.